The 11 T cell receptor beta chains presented below share a single source sample, sequenced in a study of vaccination and CD4 T cells after COVID-19. Researchers used the Oncomine TCR Beta short-read assay to sequence DNA from cultured CD4+ T cells. TCRdb called the PCR reads again in MiXCR, with one record for every CDR3 protein. The table has more than 12,000 distinct CDR3 sequences, 50% to 55% seen once. Regarding treatment: roughly ten-day PBMC culture with coronavirus spike peptide pools or control peptides (ViraFEST assay). These receptors have no identified antigens. Material: CD4+ T cells from blood, cultured in vitro. The receptor source for this set is a human donor who had recovered from COVID-19.

This chain uses TRBV11-2 with TRBJ2-7, with D perhaps matching TRBD2 (5 bases). Looked up from germline, CDR1 is SGHAT and CDR2 is FQNNGV. V lost 1 base and J 1 base, leaving 14 bases between the germline ends. This CDR3 is 16 amino acids long. CDR3 in DNA: TGTGCCAGCAGCTTAGTTGCCGGACTCGTGTCCTACGAGCAGTACTTC. Its translation is CASSLVAGLVSYEQYF.

The chain uses TRBV7-8 and TRBJ2-4; D may be TRBD1 (6 bases). V shed 5 bases and J shed 0 bases, with 23 bases lying between them. The CDR3 consists of 19 residues. CDR1 and CDR2 from the germline V gene are SGHVS and FQNEAQ. The CDR3 region has the DNA TGTGCCAGCAGCCCACAGAAGCAGGGGCCGATTATAGCCAAAAACATTCAGTACTTC. Its protein product is CASSPQKQGPIIAKNIQYF. The whole variable domain, remainder taken from reference TRBV7-8 and TRBJ2-4, is GAGVSQSPRYKVAKRGQDVALRCDPISGHVSLFWYQQALGQGPEFLTYFQNEAQLDKSGLPSDRFFAERPEGSVSTLKIQRTQQEDSAVYLCASSPQKQGPIIAKNIQYFGAGTRLSVL.

The DNA of the CDR3 is TGTGCCAGCAGCTTAGCGACAGACCAAGAGACCCAGTACTTC. This sequence encodes CASSLATDQETQYF. The chain links TRBV7-9 to TRBJ2-5; maybe TRBD1 (5 bases). Germline CDR1 and CDR2: SEHNR and FQNEAQ (reference sequence). This CDR3 is 14 amino acids long. Trimming removed 0 bases at V and 0 bases at J, with 5 bases between. Using reference TRBV7-9 and TRBJ2-5 for the parts outside the CDR3, the full variable domain is DTGVSQNPRHKITKRGQNVTFRCDPISEHNRLYWYRQTLGQGPEFLTYFQNEAQLEKSRLLSDRFSAERPKGSFSTLEIQRTEQGDSAMYLCASSLATDQETQYFGPGTRLLVL.

In this sample, this clonotype turned up a few times. The chain combines TRBV7-9 with TRBJ1-6; D is unresolved. Per germline, CDR1 SEHNR and CDR2 FQNEAQ (reference sequence). Between the trimmed V and J ends, which lost 0 bases and 13 bases, there was a span of 13 bases. This CDR3 region has 14 residues. The CDR3 nucleotides read TGTGCCAGCAGCTTAGCTACCCAAGGGCCGCCCCTCCACTTT. It translates to CASSLATQGPPLHF.

This clonotype has more than one count but fewer than ten. V gene TRBV20-1 combines with J gene TRBJ1-2; tentatively, D is TRBD1 (6 bases). CDR1 is DFQATT and CDR2 is SNEGSKA in the germline V gene (reference sequence). This CDR3 region has 16 residues. The V end was cut by 5 bases, the J end by 0 bases, with 19 bases between. The CDR3 DNA sequence: TGCAGTGCTCCCCGGGACATCCGGAATTCTAACTATGGCTACACCTTC. Its translation: CSAPRDIRNSNYGYTF.

The gene calls are TRBV12-3 or TRBV12-4 and TRBJ1-2, with 7 positions matching TRBD1. V shed 5 bases, J shed 7 bases, and the junction held 13 bases outside the gene matches. This CDR3 is 15 amino acids long. The chain's CDR3 is CASSPTGQVRGGYTF. CDR3 DNA sequence: TGTGCCAGCAGTCCAACCGGACAGGTCCGGGGTGGCTACACCTTC.

The chain uses TRBV14 and TRBJ1-2; TRBD1 agrees at 8 bases. The CDR3 extends over 16 amino acids. Germline values: CDR1 SGHDN, CDR2 FVKESK. The ends lost 4 bases at V and 8 bases at J; junction bases unmatched: 15. The CDR3 sequence is CASSRTDRVISRGYTF. The CDR3 coding sequence is TGTGCCAGCAGCCGAACGGACAGGGTAATCTCCCGGGGCTACACCTTC. The full variable domain, its missing parts supplied by reference TRBV14 and TRBJ1-2, is EAGVTQFPSHSVIEKGQTVTLRCDPISGHDNLYWYRRVMGKEIKFLLHFVKESKQDESGMPNNRFLAERTGGTYSTLKVQPAELEDSGVYFCASSRTDRVISRGYTFGSGTRLTVV.

V is TRBV10-3 and J is TRBJ2-7; 10 bases fit TRBD1. CDR3 length equals 14 residues. CDR1 ENHRY and CDR2 SYGVKD come from the germline V gene. V was pared by 5 bases and J by 7 bases, with 8 bases of the junction left unmatched. Here the CDR3 DNA reads TGTGCCATCAGTTTCGGGACAGGGGTTTGGGAGCAGTACTTC. Its translation: CAISFGTGVWEQYF.

The V call is TRBV7-7, the J call TRBJ2-7; tentatively, D is TRBD2 (5 bases). Germline V CDR1 and CDR2: SSHAT, FNYEAQ (reference sequence). This CDR3 is 14 amino acids long. V was pared by 2 bases and J by 5 bases, with 13 bases between. The CDR3 loop reads CASSLNPGGHEQYF. The CDR3 DNA reads TGTGCCAGCAGCTTAAACCCTGGCGGGCACGAGCAGTACTTC.

This sequence joins TRBV20-1 and TRBJ1-1; the D is unclear. This CDR3 is built from 13 residues. Germline CDR1 reads DFQATT; CDR2 reads SNEGSKA (reference sequence). Trimming stripped 6 bases from V and 1 base from J, with 12 bases between. This chain's CDR3 is CSAPSSGNTEAFF. The CDR3 region has the DNA TGCAGTGCCCCGTCGTCCGGGAACACTGAAGCTTTCTTT.

V is TRBV7-9 and J is TRBJ2-2; D is unclear. Trimming took off 0 bases at V and 4 bases at J, with 3 bases between the two ends. The germline V gene has CDR1 SEHNR and CDR2 FQNEAQ (reference sequence). The CDR3 contains 13 residues. In DNA form, the CDR3 reads TGTGCCAGCAGCTTAGCTGTCACCGGGGAGCTGTTTTTT. Translated: CASSLAVTGELFF.